Each of the 26 T cell receptor beta chains below was sequenced from the same sample in a study of shared clonotypes between healthy human individuals. Sequenced by immunoSEQ multiplex PCR; TCRdb stores in-frame clones only, minus some. The table has hundreds of thousands of clones, around 96% seen once. Selected positively for CCR7 and CD45RO-negative, naive CD8 cells excluded terminally differentiated effector memory CD45RA+ cells. The sample consisted of naive CD8+ T cells sorted from blood. Receptors originate from a woman in her thirties in good health.

Details on this clone: Compared with germline, one end of the junction differs, possibly owing to a read error. Other DNA sequences of this sample code for an identical CDR3. This chain connects TRBV30 to TRBJ2-7; D not resolved. Germline V gives CDR1 GTSNPN, CDR2 SVGIG (reference sequence). The CDR3 extends over 13 amino acids. CDR3 in DNA: TGCGCCTGGAGTGTAAGGAAATATTACGAGCAGTACTTC. It encodes CAWSVRKYYEQYF.

The gene calls are TRBV6-1 and TRBJ2-7; 7 bases are shared with TRBD1. The CDR3 sequence is 15 residues long. Trimming cost V 3 bases and J 2 bases; bases outside gene matches: 7. Germline V gene sequence: CDR1 MNHNS, CDR2 SASEGT. The CDR3 is CASSEWDSPAYEQYF. Written as DNA, the CDR3 is TGTGCCAGCAGTGAGTGGGACAGTCCGGCCTACGAGCAGTACTTC.

V gene TRBV19 combines with J gene TRBJ2-7; the match to TRBD2 covers 10 bases. Germline-derived CDR1 and CDR2 are LNHDA and SQIVND (reference sequence). V trimming: 6 bases; J trimming: 4 bases; junction bases outside the gene matches: 12. The CDR3 sequence is 16 residues long. CDR3: CASSPGLAFSTYEQYF. The CDR3 bases are TGTGCCAGTAGCCCGGGACTAGCGTTTTCTACTTACGAGCAGTACTTC.

The chain combines TRBV7-3 with TRBJ2-2; tentative D call: TRBD1 (5 bases). The V gene's germline CDR1 is SGHTA and CDR2 FQGTGA. The germline V and J ends were trimmed by 4 bases and 5 bases, with 11 bases remaining between them. The length of the CDR3 is 14 residues. This CDR3 is CASSSTGLTGELFF. The DNA of the CDR3 is TGTGCCAGCAGCTCCACAGGTTTAACCGGGGAGCTGTTTTTT.

The CDR3 sequence: CAWAGVTEAFF. As DNA, the CDR3 is TGTGCCTGGGCAGGGGTCACTGAAGCTTTCTTT. V is TRBV30 and J is TRBJ1-1; D is perhaps TRBD1 (6 bases). Germline V CDR1 and CDR2: GTSNPN, SVGIG (reference sequence). The CDR3 has 11 residues. With 5 bases removed from V and 4 bases from J, the gap between germline ends came to 8 bases.

This chain links TRBV27 with TRBJ2-3; 12 positions agree with TRBD2. CDR3 size: 15 residues. The germline gives CDR1 MNHEY, CDR2 SMNVEV (reference sequence). Losses at the gene ends were 2 bases for V and 4 bases for J; bases not matched to a gene: 1. The CDR3 protein is CASSLLAGGADTQYF. DNA of the CDR3: TGTGCCAGCAGTTTACTAGCGGGAGGGGCAGATACGCAGTATTTT.

The V call is TRBV5-6, the J call TRBJ1-4; D may be TRBD1 (6 bases). V was pared by 4 bases and J by 8 bases, with 18 bases between. The CDR3 is made up of 15 amino acids. Germline lookup yields CDR1 SGHDT and CDR2 YYEEEE. This CDR3 reads CASSQGTPRREKLFF. DNA for the CDR3: TGTGCCAGCAGCCAGGGGACCCCAAGGAGAGAAAAACTGTTTTTT.

This clone was found once. V and J are TRBV29-1 and TRBJ2-1; 7 bases align to TRBD2. Germline CDR1 is SQVTM and CDR2 is ANQGSEA. With 3 bases clipped from V and 1 base from J, the junction kept 3 bases outside the gene matches. There are 14 residues in the CDR3. The CDR3 region has the DNA TGCAGCGTTGATAGCGGGTATTCCTACAATGAGCAGTTCTTC. Its protein product is CSVDSGYSYNEQFF.

The genes are TRBV10-3 and TRBJ2-2, with 7 bases aligning to TRBD2. There are 15 residues in the CDR3. Trimming took 3 bases from V and 3 from J; bases not matched to a gene: 4. Per the germline V gene, CDR1 is ENHRY and CDR2 is SYGVKD. In DNA form, the CDR3 reads TGTGCCATCAGTGAAGTGAGCGGGGACACCGGGGAGCTGTTTTTT. Encoded protein: CAISEVSGDTGELFF.

The chain links TRBV28 to TRBJ2-1; the D gene is possibly TRBD2 (5 bases). V lost 9 bases to trimming and J lost 0 bases, with 6 bases between them. This CDR3 region has 12 residues. Germline V gene data show CDR1 as MDHEN and CDR2 as SYDVKM. CDR3 in DNA: TGTGCCAGTAGCGACTCCTACAATGAGCAGTTCTTC. This encodes CASSDSYNEQFF.

V usage is TRBV5-4 and J usage is TRBJ2-2, with D perhaps matching TRBD2 (6 bases). Trimming left V 0 bases short and J 1 base short, with 10 bases between. Germline V lookup: CDR1 SGHNT, CDR2 YYREEE (reference sequence). The CDR3 is 16 residues long. CDR3 in amino acids: CASSLAGGKNTGELFF. DNA of the CDR3: TGTGCCAGCAGCTTGGCTGGCGGGAAGAACACCGGGGAGCTGTTTTTT.

A word on this clone: Different DNA sequences within this sample yield the same CDR3. The J gene is TRBJ1-5, the V gene TRBV27; D may be TRBD1 (6 bases). CDR1 MNHEY and CDR2 SMNVEV come from the germline V gene (reference sequence). This CDR3 comprises 14 residues. V was trimmed by 3 bases and J by 4 bases, leaving 10 bases between them. CDR3 residues: CASSFVQGNQPQHF. The CDR3 region has the DNA TGTGCCAGCAGTTTTGTTCAGGGGAATCAGCCCCAGCATTTT.

The chain couples TRBV7-9 to TRBJ1-5; no clear D gene. The V gene lost 0 bases and the J gene lost 3 bases, with 9 bases spanning the gap. Germline V lookup: CDR1 SEHNR, CDR2 FQNEAQ (reference sequence). The CDR3 extends over 15 amino acids. This CDR3 reads CASSLASGVNQPQHF. CDR3 in DNA: TGTGCCAGCAGCTTAGCCTCTGGCGTCAATCAGCCCCAGCATTTT. Supplemented by reference TRBV7-9 and TRBJ1-5, the full variable domain reads DTGVSQNPRHKITKRGQNVTFRCDPISEHNRLYWYRQTLGQGPEFLTYFQNEAQLEKSRLLSDRFSAERPKGSFSTLEIQRTEQGDSAMYLCASSLASGVNQPQHFGDGTRLSIL.

This clone was seen once. The rearrangement links TRBV10-3 to TRBJ2-7; 9 bases match TRBD1. The CDR3 has 14 residues. Germline V lookup: CDR1 ENHRY, CDR2 SYGVKD. Trimming at V came to 6 bases and at J to 4 bases, leaving 7 bases not matched to a gene. This chain's CDR3 is CAIRGDRVGYEQYF. The CDR3 DNA follows: TGTGCCATCAGAGGGGACAGGGTGGGTTACGAGCAGTACTTC.

The chain carries TRBV28 and TRBJ2-3; TRBD1 matches at 8 bases. This CDR3 is 14 amino acids long. Germline V gene data show CDR1 as MDHEN and CDR2 as SYDVKM. J lost 3 bases, V lost 3 bases, and 2 bases had no gene match. The CDR3 nucleotides are TGTGCCAGCAGTTTGACAGGGGTGACAGATACGCAGTATTTT. It specifies CASSLTGVTDTQYF. Based on the CDR3 plus reference TRBV28 and TRBJ2-3, the full variable domain is DVKVTQSSRYLVKRTGEKVFLECVQDMDHENMFWYRQDPGLGLRLIYFSYDVKMKEKGDIPEGYSVSREKKERFSLILESASTNQTSMYLCASSLTGVTDTQYFGPGTRLTVL.

The chain combines TRBV10-3 with TRBJ2-1; TRBD2 might be the D (6 bases). CDR3 length: 15 amino acids. The V end lost 3 bases, the J end lost 8 bases, and 17 bases lay between the germline ends. Germline-derived CDR1 and CDR2 are ENHRY and SYGVKD. Here the CDR3 reads CAISDPVEGTYEQFF. CDR3 coding DNA: TGTGCCATCAGTGACCCGGTGGAGGGGACGTATGAGCAGTTCTTC.

The table lists this clone with a count of one. This chain joins TRBV7-9 and TRBJ2-1, with 7 nucleotides matching TRBD2. The CDR3 spans 14 residues. Looked up from germline, CDR1 is SEHNR and CDR2 is FQNEAQ (reference sequence). J was trimmed by 1 base and V by 5 bases; bases with no gene match: 2. CDR3 amino acids: CASSPGGSYNEQFF. The CDR3 DNA reads as TGTGCCAGCAGCCCGGGAGGTTCCTACAATGAGCAGTTCTTC.

The V gene is TRBV7-6, the J gene TRBJ2-2; perhaps TRBD2 as D (6 bases). The CDR3 sequence is 15 residues long. Germline values: CDR1 SGHVS, CDR2 FNYEAQ. V was trimmed by 1 base and J by 3 bases, leaving 9 bases between them. CDR3 residues: CASSLVGGDTGELFF. In nucleotides, the CDR3 is TGTGCCAGCAGCTTAGTGGGAGGAGACACCGGGGAGCTGTTTTTT.

The rearrangement links TRBV18 to TRBJ2-3; possibly TRBD2 for D (6 bases). Looked up from germline, CDR1 is KGHSH and CDR2 is LQKENI. Deletions cut 6 bases from V and 4 bases from J, with 11 bases between. The CDR3 length is 13 residues. The DNA for the CDR3 is TGTGCCAGCTCGGGGGACTCCGCAGATACGCAGTATTTT. Its translation: CASSGDSADTQYF.

The chain uses TRBV9 and TRBJ2-3; D not certain. V was pared by 0 bases and J by 0 bases, with 8 bases between. The CDR3 loop spans 15 amino acids. Germline V gene sequence: CDR1 SGDLS, CDR2 YYNGEE. The CDR3: CASSVAETSTDTQYF. In DNA form, the CDR3 reads TGTGCCAGCAGCGTAGCAGAGACTAGCACAGATACGCAGTATTTT.

The rearrangement links TRBV6-1 to TRBJ1-5; the D gene is possibly TRBD1 (5 bases). Trimming took 4 bases from V and 5 from J, leaving 18 bases between them. The CDR3 consists of 16 residues. Looked up from germline, CDR1 is MNHNS and CDR2 is SASEGT. In nucleotides, the CDR3 is TGTGCCAGCAGTGGGGACCTCTTCCCCTCCTATCAGCCCCAGCATTTT. The encoded protein is CASSGDLFPSYQPQHF.

The chain uses TRBV5-6 and TRBJ2-5; maybe TRBD2 (6 bases). The CDR3 is made up of 13 amino acids. Germline lookup yields CDR1 SGHDT and CDR2 YYEEEE. Trimming cost V 0 bases and J 5 bases, with 8 bases left between them. The CDR3 spells CASSLVGRETQYF. CDR3 DNA sequence: TGTGCCAGCAGCTTGGTAGGGAGGGAGACCCAGTACTTC.

V gene TRBV12-5 combines with J gene TRBJ2-1; tentative D call: TRBD2 (5 bases). CDR1 is LGHNT, CDR2 FRNRAP, per germline. Trimming removed 7 bases from V and 5 bases from J, with 18 bases in between. The CDR3 consists of 15 residues. For the CDR3, the DNA is TGTGCTAGTGCCGGAACCCGGGATAGAAACAATGAGCAGTTCTTC. Amino acid sequence: CASAGTRDRNNEQFF.

This chain joins TRBV4-1 and TRBJ1-5; TRBD1 matches at 8 bases. CDR3 length: 14 residues. CDR1 MGHRA and CDR2 YSYEKL come from the germline V gene. V lost 3 bases and J lost 5; bases outside the gene matches: 3. CDR3 nucleotides: TGCGCCAGCAGCCATGGACAGGGCGATCAGCCCCAGCATTTT. Protein sequence: CASSHGQGDQPQHF.

J is TRBJ2-7 and V is TRBV2; D remains ambiguous. The CDR3 covers 13 residues. Germline-derived CDR1 and CDR2 are SNHLY and FYNNEI. V was clipped by 8 bases and J by 0 bases, with 11 bases between them. CDR3 sequence: CASWGRSSYEQYF. The CDR3 DNA is TGTGCCAGCTGGGGTAGAAGCTCCTACGAGCAGTACTTC. The whole variable domain, filled in from reference TRBV2 and TRBJ2-7, reads EPEVTQTPSHQVTQMGQEVILRCVPISNHLYFYWYRQILGQKVEFLVSFYNNEISEKSEIFDDQFSVERPDGSNFTLKIRSTKLEDSAMYFCASWGRSSYEQYFGPGTRLTVT.

The chain links TRBV28 to TRBJ2-7, with 7 bases that match TRBD2. J was trimmed by 0 bases and V by 8 bases; bases with no gene match: 10. CDR1 and CDR2 (germline): MDHEN, SYDVKM. This CDR3 has 15 amino acids. Written as DNA, the CDR3 is TGTGCCAGCCGTTACCTAGCGGAAGCCTCCTACGAGCAGTACTTC. Protein product: CASRYLAEASYEQYF. The whole variable domain, filled in from reference TRBV28 and TRBJ2-7, reads DVKVTQSSRYLVKRTGEKVFLECVQDMDHENMFWYRQDPGLGLRLIYFSYDVKMKEKGDIPEGYSVSREKKERFSLILESASTNQTSMYLCASRYLAEASYEQYFGPGTRLTVT.